The 28 T cell receptor beta chains presented below share a single source sample, sequenced in a study of early T cells in non-severe SARS-CoV-2 infection. TCRdb re-derived calls from the 5' RACE reads in MiXCR, one entry per CDR3 protein. The sample includes 35,000 to 45,000 distinct CDR3 sequences, roughly 6% seen only once; the top ten take about 8.3%. Sample: whole blood, taken at baseline. These receptors were collected from an adult who was a healthcare worker with PCR-confirmed SARS-CoV-2 infection or an uninfected control (not recorded which).

This clonotype was detected only a few times. The J gene is TRBJ2-5, the V gene TRBV20-1, with D perhaps TRBD2 (5 bases). V was pared by 0 bases and J by 1 base, with 9 bases between. CDR3 length equals 14 residues. The V gene's germline CDR1 is DFQATT and CDR2 SNEGSKA (reference sequence). Written as DNA, the CDR3 is TGCAGTGCTAGAGATGTCCGGGGCCAAGAGACCCAGTACTTC. Translation gives CSARDVRGQETQYF.

This clonotype was detected many times. The genes are TRBV7-8 and TRBJ2-7; no reliable D call. V dropped 3 bases and J dropped 2 bases, with 8 bases sitting between them. The CDR3 has 13 amino acids. The germline gives CDR1 SGHVS, CDR2 FQNEAQ. As DNA, the CDR3 is TGTGCCAGCAGCTTCGAAGCCGCCTACGAGCAGTACTTC. It yields the protein CASSFEAAYEQYF. The full variable domain, its missing parts supplied by reference TRBV7-8 and TRBJ2-7, is GAGVSQSPRYKVAKRGQDVALRCDPISGHVSLFWYQQALGQGPEFLTYFQNEAQLDKSGLPSDRFFAERPEGSVSTLKIQRTQQEDSAVYLCASSFEAAYEQYFGPGTRLTVT.

As regards this clonotype: One base away lies a much larger clone, so this may be a sequencing read error. The chain carries TRBV19 and TRBJ1-5, with D perhaps matching TRBD1 (5 bases). This CDR3 is built from 15 residues. Looked up from germline, CDR1 is LNHDA and CDR2 is SQIVND (reference sequence). The V end was cut by 7 bases, the J end by 3 bases, with 16 bases between. The DNA of the CDR3 is TGTGCCAGTACCCCCCAGGGATTGGACAATCAGCCCCAGCATTTT. It specifies CASTPQGLDNQPQHF.

The chain links TRBV3-1 to TRBJ2-1; TRBD2 matches 7 bases. The CDR3 consists of 15 residues. Germline V gene sequence: CDR1 LGHDT, CDR2 YNNKEL (reference sequence). V lost 4 bases to trimming and J lost 2 bases; unmatched junction nucleotides: 5. The chain's CDR3 is CASSLTSFAYNEQFF. CDR3 DNA: TGTGCCAGCAGCCTGACTAGCTTCGCCTACAATGAGCAGTTCTTC.

This clonotype was recorded a few times. V is TRBV20-1 and J is TRBJ2-2; weak D call: TRBD2 (6 bases). The CDR3 runs 13 residues. CDR1 is DFQATT, CDR2 SNEGSKA, per germline (reference sequence). The V and J ends lost 2 bases and 3 bases respectively, with 7 bases between them. The CDR3 here is CSARLAHTGELFF. The CDR3 DNA reads TGCAGTGCTAGACTAGCGCACACCGGGGAGCTGTTTTTT.

This clonotype occurred many times. This chain connects TRBV7-2 to TRBJ2-4, with a possible D match to TRBD1 (5 bases). V was shortened by 3 bases and J by 6 bases, with 6 bases between the two germline ends. This CDR3 is built from 12 residues. Germline assignment: CDR1 SGHTA and CDR2 FQGNSA. CDR3 nucleotide sequence: TGTGCCAGCAGCTTCCAGGGAAACATTCAGTACTTC. Protein: CASSFQGNIQYF.

This clonotype was picked up a small number of times. The chain recombines TRBV7-6 with TRBJ2-5; D is unclear. The CDR3 consists of 12 residues. Germline-derived CDR1 and CDR2 are SGHVS and FNYEAQ. Trimming removed 8 bases from V and 1 base from J, with 8 bases in between. The CDR3, as DNA: TGTGCCAGCGCACGGCCCCAAGAGACCCAGTACTTC. Its translation: CASARPQETQYF.

Many counts were recorded for this clonotype. The CDR3 nucleotides read TGTGCCACCAGCAGCCGAACACTCCAAGAGACCCAGTACTTC. Encoded protein: CATSSRTLQETQYF. The gene calls are TRBV15 and TRBJ2-5; D not certain. The CDR3 spans 14 residues. In germline, CDR1 is LNHNV, CDR2 YYDKDF (reference sequence). The germline V and J ends were trimmed by 3 bases and 1 base, with 9 bases remaining between them.

This clonotype was counted between two and nine times. The chain is built from TRBV12-3 or TRBV12-4 and TRBJ2-2; D is ambiguous. This CDR3 comprises 12 residues. V was trimmed by 2 bases and J by 6 bases, leaving 4 bases between them. The CDR3 DNA reads as TGTGCCAGCAGTTTAATCCCCGGGGAGCTGTTTTTT. Protein sequence: CASSLIPGELFF.

This clonotype was seen repeatedly, ten times or more. The chain recombines TRBV28 with TRBJ2-7; 9 bases match TRBD1. This CDR3 has 15 amino acids. V shed 4 bases, J shed 4 bases, and the junction held 8 bases outside the gene matches. Per the germline V gene, CDR1 is MDHEN and CDR2 is SYDVKM. CDR3 region: CASSSQTGGEYEQYF. The DNA of the CDR3 is TGTGCCAGCAGTTCCCAAACAGGGGGCGAATACGAGCAGTACTTC.

This clonotype occurred many times. The chain uses TRBV6-6 and TRBJ1-4; D gene unclear. Germline V CDR1 and CDR2: MNHNY, SVGAGI (reference sequence). CDR3 length: 14 residues. V lost 7 bases to trimming and J lost 4 bases, with 13 bases between them. CDR3 residues: CASTKPGNNEKLFF. The CDR3 DNA reads TGTGCCAGCACTAAACCGGGGAATAATGAAAAACTGTTTTTT.

This clonotype was seen repeatedly, ten times or more. The CDR3 loop reads CASSSDRNTEAFF. The CDR3 bases are TGTGCCAGCAGCTCCGACAGGAACACTGAAGCTTTCTTT. The V call is TRBV11-2, the J call TRBJ1-1; D may be TRBD1 (5 bases). The CDR3 consists of 13 residues. V lost 4 bases to trimming and J lost 1 base, with 7 bases between them. CDR1 and CDR2 from the germline V gene are SGHAT and FQNNGV.

This clonotype was picked up many times. The rearrangement uses TRBV21-1 and TRBJ1-4. TRBV21-1 is an annotated pseudogene. The CDR3 is 13 amino acids. This CDR3 reads CASSKASKAKLFF. CDR3 DNA: TGTGCCAGCAGCAAAGCAAGTAAGGCCAAACTGTTTTTT.

The chain combines TRBV7-2 with TRBJ2-6, with D possibly being TRBD1 (6 bases). Germline V gene data show CDR1 as SGHTA and CDR2 as FQGNSA. This CDR3 has 17 residues. V dropped 2 bases and J dropped 0 bases, with 11 bases sitting between them. CDR3: CASSLRADSSGANVLTF. CDR3 in DNA: TGTGCCAGCAGCTTAAGGGCGGACAGCTCTGGGGCCAACGTCCTGACTTTC. Combining the CDR3 with reference TRBV7-2 and TRBJ2-6 gives the whole variable domain GAGVSQSPSNKVTEKGKDVELRCDPISGHTALYWYRQSLGQGLEFLIYFQGNSAPDKSGLPSDRFSAERTGGSVSTLTIQRTQQEDSAVYLCASSLRADSSGANVLTFGAGSRLTVL.

V gene TRBV7-9 combines with J gene TRBJ2-5; D gene ambiguous. This CDR3 is 13 amino acids long. V was trimmed by 2 bases and J by 1 base, leaving 5 bases between them. Germline V gives CDR1 SEHNR, CDR2 FQNEAQ (reference sequence). The CDR3 DNA reads as TGTGCCAGCAGCTTACTCGTCCAAGAGACCCAGTACTTC. Translation gives CASSLLVQETQYF.

As regards this clonotype: Just one base apart from a much larger clone, this may be a read error. The chain links TRBV7-8 to TRBJ1-2; D may be TRBD1 (6 bases). Germline CDR1 is SGHVS and CDR2 is FQNEAQ. V lost 2 bases and J 10 bases, leaving 17 bases between the germline ends. The CDR3 is 14 residues long. DNA of the CDR3: TGTGCCAGCAGCTTAAGCCACAGGGATCAGGCCTACACCTTC. This translates into CASSLSHRDQAYTF.

This clonotype was seen repeatedly, ten times or more. CDR3 residues: CASSVEVGGNYGYTF. DNA for the CDR3: TGTGCCAGCAGCGTAGAGGTAGGGGGCAACTATGGCTACACCTTC. V and J are TRBV9 and TRBJ1-2; the match to TRBD1 covers 7 bases. This CDR3 comprises 15 residues. V was pared by 0 bases and J by 2 bases, with 4 bases of the junction left unmatched. From germline, CDR1 is SGDLS and CDR2 YYNGEE.

The chain joins TRBV11-2 to TRBJ2-4; D possibly corresponds to TRBD2 (7 bases). There are 16 residues in the CDR3. The germline V and J ends were trimmed by 5 bases and 7 bases, with 21 bases remaining between them. CDR1 is SGHAT and CDR2 is FQNNGV in the germline V gene. The CDR3 loop is CASSPRVGGPGNIQYF. The CDR3 DNA follows: TGTGCCAGCAGCCCTCGTGTCGGGGGGCCGGGGAACATTCAGTACTTC.

This clonotype has only a few counts. This chain joins TRBV20-1 and TRBJ2-1; the D gene could be TRBD1 or TRBD2 (5 bases each). With 2 bases removed from V and 2 bases from J, the gap between germline ends came to 10 bases. The CDR3 has 14 amino acids. Germline V gene sequence: CDR1 DFQATT, CDR2 SNEGSKA (reference sequence). DNA for the CDR3: TGCAGTGCTAGATACGGGGACGCCTACAATGAGCAGTTCTTC. It codes for CSARYGDAYNEQFF.

This sequence joins TRBV28 and TRBJ2-7, with D hard to call. This CDR3 has 15 residues. V lost 5 bases, J lost 4 bases, and 18 bases lay in between. The germline CDR1 and CDR2 sequences are MDHEN and SYDVKM. The CDR3 DNA sequence: TGTGCCAGCAGTCCGATTGAGAAAGGGCAATACGAGCAGTACTTC. It specifies CASSPIEKGQYEQYF. Variable domain in full (rest from reference TRBV28 and TRBJ2-7): DVKVTQSSRYLVKRTGEKVFLECVQDMDHENMFWYRQDPGLGLRLIYFSYDVKMKEKGDIPEGYSVSREKKERFSLILESASTNQTSMYLCASSPIEKGQYEQYFGPGTRLTVT.

This clonotype has more than one count but fewer than ten. The chain uses TRBV12-3 or TRBV12-4 and TRBJ2-7; 7 nucleotides match TRBD1. The J segment lost 2 bases and the V segment lost 5 bases, leaving 6 bases of the junction unmatched. This CDR3 comprises 14 residues. The CDR3 sequence is CASSTRDRTYEQYF. The CDR3 DNA reads as TGTGCCAGCAGTACCAGGGACAGAACCTACGAGCAGTACTTC.

The rearrangement links TRBV30 to TRBJ2-3, with TRBD1 identical over 7 bases. The CDR3 length is 12 residues. Trimming removed 8 bases from V and 4 bases from J; junction bases left unmatched: 6. Per the germline V gene, CDR1 is GTSNPN and CDR2 is SVGIG (reference sequence). The CDR3 is CALQGDSDTQYF. CDR3 sequence (DNA): TGTGCCCTCCAGGGGGATTCAGATACGCAGTATTTT.

The chain carries TRBV7-8 and TRBJ1-1; weak D call: TRBD1 (6 bases). The ends were cut back, 5 bases at V and 3 bases at J, with 13 bases in the middle. The CDR3 extends over 14 amino acids. From germline, CDR1 is SGHVS and CDR2 FQNEAQ. This chain's CDR3 is CASSAGQGHTEAFF. The DNA of the CDR3 is TGTGCCAGCAGCGCGGGCCAGGGGCACACTGAAGCTTTCTTT.

This clonotype was seen many times. The gene calls are TRBV19 and TRBJ2-7, with 7 nucleotides matching TRBD1. The germline CDR1 and CDR2 sequences are LNHDA and SQIVND (reference sequence). CDR3 length equals 13 residues. Losses at the gene ends were 5 bases for V and 3 bases for J; bases not matched to a gene: 4. CDR3 bases: TGTGCCAGTAGTGCCTCAGGGGGCTACGAGCAGTACTTC. It encodes CASSASGGYEQYF.

Regarding this clonotype: The junction and the germline gene differ at one end; a read error may be behind it. This rearrangement joins TRBV6-2 or TRBV6-3 to TRBJ2-1, with D perhaps matching TRBD1 (5 bases). CDR3 length equals 11 residues. Germline CDR1 reads MNHEY; CDR2 reads SVGEGT. The CDR3 loop reads CASSTTTGKTF. DNA of the CDR3: TGTGCCAGCAGTACCACTACAGGAAAGACGTTC.

Many counts were recorded for this clonotype. The chain has TRBV5-1 and TRBJ2-2; no definite D call. Trimming took off 5 bases at V and 0 bases at J, with 11 bases between the two ends. This CDR3 is built from 15 residues. In germline, CDR1 is SGHRS, CDR2 YFSETQ. The CDR3 DNA reads TGCGCCAGCAGTCGTGACACAGCGAACACCGGGGAGCTGTTTTTT. It is translated as CASSRDTANTGELFF. The full variable domain, in which reference TRBV5-1 and TRBJ2-2 provide the parts outside the CDR3, is KAGVTQTPRYLIKTRGQQVTLSCSPISGHRSVSWYQQTPGQGLQFLFEYFSETQRNKGNFPGRFSGRQFSNSRSEMNVSTLELGDSALYLCASSRDTANTGELFFGEGSRLTVL.

This clonotype was observed many times. The chain recombines TRBV28 with TRBJ1-4, with TRBD1 matching over 7 bases. Germline V gene lookup returns CDR1 MDHEN and CDR2 SYDVKM. The CDR3 is made up of 16 amino acids. The V and J ends lost 1 base and 2 bases, in that order; junction bases with no gene match: 4. For the CDR3, the DNA is TGTGCCAGCAGTTTATCAGGGGGGTCTACTAATGAAAAACTGTTTTTT. Its protein is CASSLSGGSTNEKLFF.

This clonotype has more than one count but fewer than ten. J is TRBJ1-1 and V is TRBV30; tentatively, D is TRBD1 (6 bases). The CDR3 length is 14 residues. In germline, CDR1 is GTSNPN, CDR2 SVGIG (reference sequence). Deletions cut 4 bases from V and 0 bases from J, with 12 bases between. The CDR3 region has the DNA TGTGCCTGGACAGGGGCCCTGATGAACACTGAAGCTTTCTTT. Protein sequence: CAWTGALMNTEAFF.